The 6 T cell receptor beta chains given below trace back to one sample, sequenced in a study of blood T cell repertoires in COVID-19 (dated by TCRdb to the early 2020s). Libraries were constructed by the immunoSEQ multiplex PCR assay. Drawn from immuneACCESS, this table holds only the in-frame rearrangements with V and J called that TCRdb kept. Clones are partly lost; checked studies trace under half to an unresolved V gene and leave the rest unexplained. The sample table lists some 270,000 clones, roughly nine tenths of them with a count of one. The leading ten clones occupy around 4.6% of the sample. Material for sequencing was peripheral blood. The receptors come from a woman aged 40-49 years who had recovered from COVID-19.

CDR3 sequence reads: CASSPASSSGRAGELFF. DNA of the CDR3: TGCGCCAGCAGCCCCGCTTCATCTAGCGGGAGGGCCGGGGAGCTGTTTTTT. This chain uses TRBV5-1 with TRBJ2-2; 12 bases align to TRBD2. The CDR3 spans 17 residues. Germline CDR1 and CDR2: SGHRS and YFSETQ. The J segment lost 6 bases and the V segment lost 4 bases, leaving 10 bases of the junction unmatched.

The table lists this clone with a count of one. The chain links TRBV5-1 to TRBJ2-3, with TRBD2 matching 12 bases. V lost 9 bases, J lost 6 bases, and 8 bases stayed unmatched. Germline CDR1 is SGHRS and CDR2 is YFSETQ. The CDR3 is 14 amino acids. CDR3 sequence (DNA): TGCGCCACTTCCGGGACTAGCGGGTTTGATACGCAGTATTTT. Its protein is CATSGTSGFDTQYF.

This clone was observed a few times. This rearrangement joins TRBV5-6 to TRBJ2-7; TRBD2 agrees at 9 bases. This CDR3 is built from 18 residues. Per germline, CDR1 SGHDT and CDR2 YYEEEE. V gave up 1 base and J gave up 3 bases; unmatched junction bases: 14. The CDR3 loop reads CASSLKAFLAGGIYEQYV. CDR3 DNA sequence: TGTGCCAGCAGCTTGAAGGCGTTTCTGGCGGGAGGGATCTACGAGCAGTACGTC.

The rearrangement joins TRBV7-2 to TRBJ2-5; D remains unclear. CDR1 and CDR2 (germline): SGHTA, FQGNSA. The ends were cut back, 2 bases at V and 6 bases at J, with 10 bases in the middle. This CDR3 is 13 amino acids long. The DNA of the CDR3 is TGTGCCAGCAGCTTATTCCCCAAGCAGACCCAGTACTTC. It codes for CASSLFPKQTQYF.

This clone was seen once. J is TRBJ2-1 and V is TRBV24-1, with unresolved D. Trimming took 3 bases from V and 13 from J, leaving 15 bases between them. The CDR3 consists of 13 residues. The germline CDR1 and CDR2 sequences are KGHDR and SFDVKD. CDR3 in DNA: TGTGCCACCAGTGATGATACACGGGTTACCCAGTTCTTC. Translating gives CATSDDTRVTQFF.

The chain joins TRBV7-6 to TRBJ2-7, with 11 nucleotides matching TRBD1. The CDR3 length is 15 residues. Trimming took 4 bases from V and 6 from J; bases not matched to a gene: 8. Looked up from germline, CDR1 is SGHVS and CDR2 is FNYEAQ. The CDR3 protein is CASSSRTGGMGEQYF. DNA for the CDR3: TGTGCCAGCAGCTCAAGGACAGGGGGCATGGGCGAGCAGTACTTC.